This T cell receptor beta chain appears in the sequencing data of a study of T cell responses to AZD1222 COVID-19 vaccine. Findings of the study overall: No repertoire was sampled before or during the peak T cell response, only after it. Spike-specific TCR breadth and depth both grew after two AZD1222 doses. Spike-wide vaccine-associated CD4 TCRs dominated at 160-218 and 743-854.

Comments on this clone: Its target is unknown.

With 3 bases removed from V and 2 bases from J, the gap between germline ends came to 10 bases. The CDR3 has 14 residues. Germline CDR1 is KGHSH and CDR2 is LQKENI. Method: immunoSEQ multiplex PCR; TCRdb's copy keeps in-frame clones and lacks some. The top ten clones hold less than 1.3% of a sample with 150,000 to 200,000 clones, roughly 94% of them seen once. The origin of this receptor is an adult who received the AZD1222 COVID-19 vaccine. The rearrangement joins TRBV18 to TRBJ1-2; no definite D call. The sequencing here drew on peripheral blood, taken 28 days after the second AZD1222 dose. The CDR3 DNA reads TGTGCCAGCTCACCTAACGCAGGCAACTATGGCTACACCTTC. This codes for CASSPNAGNYGYTF. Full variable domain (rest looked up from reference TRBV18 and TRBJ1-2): NAGVMQNPRHLVRRRGQEARLRCSPMKGHSHVYWYRQLPEEGLKFMVYLQKENIIDESGMPKERFSAEFPKEGPSILRIQQVVRGDSAAYFCASSPNAGNYGYTFGSGTRLTVV.